This TCR beta chain is drawn from a study of OX40 agonist ivuxolimab in advanced cancers. Across the whole study: Prior checkpoint blockade (anti-PD-1, anti-PD-L1 or anti-CTLA-4) was permitted; 40% had it.

Study observations and caveats: At 0.1 to 3.0 mg/kg and by week 6, CD4+ and CD8+ T cells in the blood had expanded clonally. Certain nonresponding patients likewise had low normalized T-cell clonal expansion.

The CDR3 has 13 amino acids. V lost 2 bases and J 1 base, leaving 2 bases between the germline ends. Germline V gene data show CDR1 as MRHNA and CDR2 as SNTAGT. The data were produced by immunoSEQ multiplex PCR, yet TCRdb's version contains in-frame clones alone and is incomplete. Here the sample spans about 93,000 clones, about 92% being singletons. Autoimmune disease history or systemic immunosuppression disqualified patients. A word on this clone: Its antigen is still unknown.

The sample in question was CD4+ or CD8+ T cells sorted from blood, obtained in a trial of the OX40 agonist ivuxolimab. The clonotype comes from an adult with an advanced solid tumor such as melanoma, head and neck, liver or kidney cancer. The genes are TRBV6-4 and TRBJ2-2; no reliable D call. In DNA, the CDR3 is TGTGCCAGCAGTGACGAGAACACCGGGGAGCTGTTTTTT. Translation: CASSDENTGELFF.